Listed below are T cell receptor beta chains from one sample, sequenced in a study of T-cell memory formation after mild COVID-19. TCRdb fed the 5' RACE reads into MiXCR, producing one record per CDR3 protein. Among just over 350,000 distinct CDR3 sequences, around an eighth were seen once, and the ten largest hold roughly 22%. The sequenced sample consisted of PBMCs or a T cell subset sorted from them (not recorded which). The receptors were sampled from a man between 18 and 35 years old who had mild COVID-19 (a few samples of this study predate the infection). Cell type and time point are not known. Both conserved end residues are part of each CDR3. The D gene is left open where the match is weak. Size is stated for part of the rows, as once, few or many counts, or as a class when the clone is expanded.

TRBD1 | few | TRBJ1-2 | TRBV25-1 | CASIQTGTEGYTF | TGTGCCAGCATCCAGACAGGGACGGAGGGCTACACCTTC
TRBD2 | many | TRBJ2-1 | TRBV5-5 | CASSPRLAGGAYNEQFF | TGTGCCAGCAGTCCCCGCCTAGCGGGGGGCGCCTACAATGAGCAGTTCTTC
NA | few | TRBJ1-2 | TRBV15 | CATSTAENYGYTF | TGTGCCACCAGCACCGCCGAGAACTATGGCTACACCTTC
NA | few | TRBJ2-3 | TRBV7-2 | CASSLDRGGDTQYF | TGTGCCAGCAGCTTAGACAGGGGAGGAGATACGCAGTATTTT
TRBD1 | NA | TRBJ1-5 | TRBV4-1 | CASSQVRQGQPQHF | TGCGCCAGCAGCCAAGTCCGACAGGGTCAGCCCCAGCATTTT
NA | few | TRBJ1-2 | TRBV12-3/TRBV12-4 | CASSRGSIINYGYTF | TGTGCCAGCAGCCGAGGGTCGATAATTAACTATGGCTACACCTTC
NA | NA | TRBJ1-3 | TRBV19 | CASTTGASGNTIYF | TGTGCCAGTACTACAGGAGCCTCTGGAAACACCATATATTTT
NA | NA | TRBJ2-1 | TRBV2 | CASSARQGGEQFF | TGTGCCAGCAGTGCTCGGCAGGGGGGCGAGCAGTTCTTC
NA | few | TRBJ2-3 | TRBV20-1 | CSARDLGRTSFDTQYF | TGCAGTGCTAGAGATCTGGGCAGAACCTCTTTTGATACGCAGTATTTT
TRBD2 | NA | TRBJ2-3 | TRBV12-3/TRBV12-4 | CASSFWLAGGPGEYTDTQYF | TGTGCCAGCAGTTTTTGGCTAGCGGGGGGGCCAGGAGAATACACAGATACGCAGTATTTT
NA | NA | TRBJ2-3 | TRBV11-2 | CASSLTQGSSTDTQYF | TGTGCCAGCAGCTTAACGCAGGGATCCTCTACAGATACGCAGTATTTT
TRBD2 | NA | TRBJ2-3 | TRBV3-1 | CASSHTGLAGHAPPTHTQYF | TGTGCCAGCAGCCACACGGGACTAGCAGGGCACGCACCACCCACTCATACGCAGTATTTT
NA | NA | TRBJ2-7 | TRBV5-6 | CASSLRWGHPIYSYEQYF | TGTGCCAGCAGCTTGAGATGGGGCCACCCCATATACTCCTACGAGCAGTACTTC
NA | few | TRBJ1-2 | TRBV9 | CASSVATEGGYTF | TGTGCCAGCAGCGTAGCCACGGAGGGTGGCTACACCTTC
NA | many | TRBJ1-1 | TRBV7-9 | CASSLGGIPTEAFF | TGTGCCAGCAGCCTAGGAGGGATTCCCACTGAAGCTTTCTTT
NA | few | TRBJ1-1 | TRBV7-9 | CASSLIGLPQAFF | TGTGCCAGCAGCTTGATAGGGCTCCCCCAAGCTTTCTTT
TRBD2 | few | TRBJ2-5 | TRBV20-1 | CSARDLASGEETQYF | TGCAGTGCTAGAGATCTGGCTAGCGGGGAAGAGACCCAGTACTTC
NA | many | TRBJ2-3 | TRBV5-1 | CASSFNTDTQYF | TGCGCCAGCAGCTTCAACACAGATACGCAGTATTTT